Below are 8 T cell receptor beta chains sequenced from a single sample in a study of blood T cell repertoires in COVID-19. Measured with immunoSEQ multiplex PCR; TCRdb has only the in-frame clones, and not every one. Of just over 250,000 clones listed, about 91% were seen once; the top ten hold around 2.6%. Material for sequencing was peripheral blood. These receptors were obtained from a person aged 18 to 35 with COVID-19, enrolled during active disease.

The chain links TRBV9 to TRBJ2-2; D might be TRBD2 (6 bases). In germline, CDR1 is SGDLS, CDR2 YYNGEE. Trimming took 5 bases from V and 3 from J, leaving 8 bases between them. The CDR3 covers 13 residues. For the CDR3, the DNA is TGTGCCAGCAGGGGGGGAGACACCGGGGAGCTGTTTTTT. This sequence encodes CASRGGDTGELFF. The entire variable domain, with the rest obtained from reference TRBV9 and TRBJ2-2, is as follows: DSGVTQTPKHLITATGQRVTLRCSPRSGDLSVYWYQQSLDQGLQFLIQYYNGEERAKGNILERFSAQQFPDLHSELNLSSLELGDSALYFCASRGGDTGELFFGEGSRLTVL.

The chain joins TRBV7-9 to TRBJ2-1; 10 positions match TRBD2. CDR1 SEHNR and CDR2 FQNEAQ come from the germline V gene (reference sequence). The CDR3 totals 17 residues. V gave up 1 base and J gave up 3 bases; unmatched junction bases: 6. In DNA, the CDR3 is TGTGCCAGCAGCTTAGGATCTAGCGGGAGCATCTACAATGAGCAGTTCTTC. Protein sequence: CASSLGSSGSIYNEQFF. The full variable domain, rest sourced from reference TRBV7-9 and TRBJ2-1, is DTGVSQNPRHKITKRGQNVTFRCDPISEHNRLYWYRQTLGQGPEFLTYFQNEAQLEKSRLLSDRFSAERPKGSFSTLEIQRTEQGDSAMYLCASSLGSSGSIYNEQFFGPGTRLTVL.

The V and J genes are TRBV2 and TRBJ2-3; no clear D. The germline gives CDR1 SNHLY, CDR2 FYNNEI. This CDR3 is built from 15 residues. V dropped 6 bases and J dropped 0 bases, with 13 bases sitting between them. Written as DNA, the CDR3 is TGTGCCAGCAGATTCGAGGCACTTAGCACAGATACGCAGTATTTT. This encodes CASRFEALSTDTQYF.

This rearrangement joins TRBV12-5 to TRBJ2-3, with 8 positions matching TRBD2. The V gene end was trimmed by 5 bases and the J gene end by 2 bases; junction bases not matched to a gene: 18. Per the germline V gene, CDR1 is LGHNT and CDR2 is FRNRAP. This CDR3 region has 19 residues. CDR3 in amino acids: CASGPNPNLLAEITDTQYF. The CDR3 nucleotides are TGTGCTAGTGGTCCAAACCCCAACTTACTAGCGGAGATCACAGATACGCAGTATTTT.

This clone occurred once. The rearrangement links TRBV4-1 to TRBJ2-3, with no clear D. Trimming shortened V by 0 bases and J by 3 bases, and 7 bases separated the two germline ends. This CDR3 has 14 amino acids. CDR1 and CDR2 (germline): MGHRA, YSYEKL. The CDR3 protein is CASSQEEATDTQYF. DNA of the CDR3: TGCGCCAGCAGCCAAGAAGAGGCGACAGATACGCAGTATTTT.

As for this clone: Distinct nucleotide sequences in the sample also encode this CDR3. The chain carries TRBV5-1 and TRBJ2-5; 7 bases align to TRBD1. The J segment lost 3 bases and the V segment lost 1 base, leaving 0 bases of the junction unmatched. Germline V gene lookup returns CDR1 SGHRS and CDR2 YFSETQ. CDR3 length: 13 residues. CDR3 sequence reads: CASSLTGEETQYF. CDR3 nucleotide sequence: TGCGCCAGCAGCTTGACAGGGGAAGAGACCCAGTACTTC.

The chain joins TRBV24-1 to TRBJ1-1, with 8 nucleotides matching TRBD1. Losses at the gene ends were 5 bases for V and 8 bases for J; bases not matched to a gene: 12. Looked up from germline, CDR1 is KGHDR and CDR2 is SFDVKD. This CDR3 is 15 amino acids long. CDR3 sequence (DNA): TGTGCCACCAGTGCCACAACCGACAGGGGCGCCGAAGCTTTCTTT. Its protein is CATSATTDRGAEAFF.

The CDR3 spells CASSGRRSGKLNEQFF. The CDR3 coding sequence is TGTGCCAGCAGTGGGCGACGGTCGGGGAAACTCAATGAGCAGTTCTTC. The chain couples TRBV25-1 to TRBJ2-1, with TRBD2 as a possible D gene (5 bases). The germline V gene encodes CDR1 MGHDK and CDR2 SYGVNS. This CDR3 has 16 residues. The germline V and J ends were trimmed by 4 bases and 6 bases, with 19 bases remaining between them. The whole variable domain, remainder taken from reference TRBV25-1 and TRBJ2-1, is EADIYQTPRYLVIGTGKKITLECSQTMGHDKMYWYQQDPGMELHLIHYSYGVNSTEKGDLSSESTVSRIRTEHFPLTLESARPSHTSQYLCASSGRRSGKLNEQFFGPGTRLTVL.